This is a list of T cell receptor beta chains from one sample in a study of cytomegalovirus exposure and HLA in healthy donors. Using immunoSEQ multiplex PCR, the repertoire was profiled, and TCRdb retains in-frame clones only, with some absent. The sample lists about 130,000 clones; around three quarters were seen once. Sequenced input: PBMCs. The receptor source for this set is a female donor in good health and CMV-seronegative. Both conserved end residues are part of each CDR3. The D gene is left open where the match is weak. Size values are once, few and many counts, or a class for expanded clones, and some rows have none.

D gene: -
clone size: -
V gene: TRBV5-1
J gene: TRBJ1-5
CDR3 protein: CASSLDSWQPQHF
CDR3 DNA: TGCGCCAGCAGTTTGGACTCTTGGCAGCCCCAGCATTTT

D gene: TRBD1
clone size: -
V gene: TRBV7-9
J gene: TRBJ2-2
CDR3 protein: CASSSRDSTGELFF
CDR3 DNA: TGTGCCAGCAGCTCCCGGGACAGCACCGGGGAGCTGTTTTTT

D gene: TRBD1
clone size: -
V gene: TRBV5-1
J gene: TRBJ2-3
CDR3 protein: CASSGTGTGTPDTQYF
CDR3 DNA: TGCGCCAGCAGCGGAACCGGGACAGGGACCCCAGATACGCAGTATTTT

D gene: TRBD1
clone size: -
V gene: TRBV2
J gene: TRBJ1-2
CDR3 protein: CASSGGVRDRGLGYGYTF
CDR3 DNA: TGTGCCAGCAGTGGAGGGGTCCGGGACAGGGGTTTGGGCTATGGCTACACCTTC

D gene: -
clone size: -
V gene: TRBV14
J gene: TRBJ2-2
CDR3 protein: CASSPWTANTGELFF
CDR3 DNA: TGTGCCAGCAGTCCATGGACAGCGAACACCGGGGAGCTGTTTTTT

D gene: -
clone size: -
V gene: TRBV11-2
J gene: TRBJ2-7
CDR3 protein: CASSFSTGRYEQYF
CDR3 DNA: TGTGCCAGCAGCTTCTCGACAGGGAGGTACGAGCAGTACTTC

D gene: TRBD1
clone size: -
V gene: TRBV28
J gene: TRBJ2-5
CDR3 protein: CASSPVGTGEAFQETQYF
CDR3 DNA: TGTGCCAGCAGTCCCGTGGGGACAGGGGAGGCCTTTCAAGAGACCCAGTACTTC

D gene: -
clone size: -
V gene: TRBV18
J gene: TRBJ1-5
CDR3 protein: CASSLTPTGTNQPQHF
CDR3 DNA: TGTGCCAGCTCACTTACTCCCACAGGGACCAATCAGCCCCAGCATTTT

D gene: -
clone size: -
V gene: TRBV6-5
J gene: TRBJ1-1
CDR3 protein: CASSRAGNAFF
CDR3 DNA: TGTGCCAGCAGCCGGGCGGGGAACGCTTTCTTT

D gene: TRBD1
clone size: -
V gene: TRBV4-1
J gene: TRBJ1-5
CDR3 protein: CASSPPDRVNQPQHF
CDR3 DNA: TGCGCCAGCAGCCCCCCGGACAGGGTTAATCAGCCCCAGCATTTT

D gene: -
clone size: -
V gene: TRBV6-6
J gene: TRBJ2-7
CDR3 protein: CASRDRYEQYF
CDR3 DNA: TGTGCCAGCAGAGACAGGTACGAGCAGTACTTC

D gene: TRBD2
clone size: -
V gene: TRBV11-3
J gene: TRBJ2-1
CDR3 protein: CASSLAGAYNEQFF
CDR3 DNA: TGTGCCAGCAGCCTAGCGGGAGCCTACAATGAGCAGTTCTTC

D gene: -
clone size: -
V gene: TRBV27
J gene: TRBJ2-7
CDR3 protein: CASSFLAGRGEQYF
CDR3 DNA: TGTGCCAGCAGTTTTCTTGCGGGCCGCGGGGAGCAGTACTTC

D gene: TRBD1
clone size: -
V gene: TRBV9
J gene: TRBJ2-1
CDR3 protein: CASSLRDSLREQFF
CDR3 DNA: TGTGCCAGCAGCCTCCGGGACAGTTTACGTGAGCAGTTCTTC

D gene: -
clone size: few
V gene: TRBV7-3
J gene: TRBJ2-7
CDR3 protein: CASSPTRSREQYF
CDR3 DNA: TGTGCCAGCAGCCCGACTCGTTCTCGCGAGCAGTACTTC

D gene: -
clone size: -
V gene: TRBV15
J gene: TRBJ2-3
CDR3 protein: CATSSSRERVVDTQYF
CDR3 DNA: TGTGCCACCAGCAGTTCCCGGGAGCGGGTAGTGGATACGCAGTATTTT

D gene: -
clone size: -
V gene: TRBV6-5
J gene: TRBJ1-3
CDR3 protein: CASSPSGGFGNTIYF
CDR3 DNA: TGTGCCAGCAGTCCCAGTGGGGGGTTTGGAAACACCATATATTTT

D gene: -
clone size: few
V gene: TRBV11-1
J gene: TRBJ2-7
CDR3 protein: CASSARTRHEQYF
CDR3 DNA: TGTGCCAGCAGCGCAAGGACTCGCCACGAGCAGTACTTC

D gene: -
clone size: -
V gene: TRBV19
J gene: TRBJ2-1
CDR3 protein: CASSRTKDNEQFF
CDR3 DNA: TGTGCCAGTAGTAGGACAAAGGACAATGAGCAGTTCTTC

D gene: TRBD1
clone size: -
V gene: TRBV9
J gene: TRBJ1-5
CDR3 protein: CASSVRGQGDYSNQPQHF
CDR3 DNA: TGTGCCAGCAGCGTGAGGGGACAGGGTGATTATAGCAATCAGCCCCAGCATTTT

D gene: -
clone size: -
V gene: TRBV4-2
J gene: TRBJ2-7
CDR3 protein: CASSQDSSGIYEQYF
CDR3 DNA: TGTGCCAGCAGCCAAGATAGTAGCGGAATCTACGAGCAGTACTTC